Listed below are T cell receptor beta chains from one sample, sequenced in a study of blood T cells in healthy people across ages. Each CDR3 protein gets one entry after TCRdb re-called the 5' RACE reads with MiXCR. The data show about 780,000 distinct CDR3 sequences, under 80% seen once. Specimen: blood. These receptors were taken from a man aged 25 to 45 in good health. CDR3s include the opening cysteine and the closing phenylalanine or tryptophan. D genes are given only for firm matches. Clone size is given for some rows only: seen once, a few or many times, or a class if the clone is expanded.

d_call	clone_size	v_call	j_call	cdr3_aa	cdr3_nt
TRBD2	few	TRBV7-2	TRBJ2-1	CASSLEWLAGYNEQFF	TGTGCCAGCAGCTTAGAGTGGTTAGCGGGGTACAATGAGCAGTTCTTC
-	-	TRBV7-9	TRBJ2-7	CASSSLGGSSYEQYF	TGTGCCAGCAGCTCGCTTGGGGGGAGCTCCTACGAGCAGTACTTC
-	-	TRBV12-3/TRBV12-4	TRBJ2-7	CASSFQAPGYEQYF	TGTGCCAGCAGTTTTCAGGCCCCCGGGTACGAGCAGTACTTC
-	once	TRBV9	TRBJ2-1	CASSVTEGPPNEQFF	TGTGCCAGCAGCGTGACCGAGGGGCCTCCCAATGAGCAGTTCTTC
TRBD2	-	TRBV20-1	TRBJ2-5	CSAPTSAPLGDEQYF	TGCAGTGCCCCAACTAGCGCCCCACTGGGGGATGAGCAGTACTTC
-	-	TRBV4-3	TRBJ2-1	CATGGGVNEQFF	TGCGCCACCGGGGGCGGGGTGAATGAGCAGTTCTTC
-	-	TRBV29-1	TRBJ1-1	CSVNPGTVNTEAFF	TGCAGCGTAAACCCCGGGACGGTGAACACTGAAGCTTTCTTT
-	-	TRBV5-5	TRBJ1-2	CASSPSVTGYGYTF	TGTGCCAGCAGCCCCTCTGTGACAGGCTATGGCTACACCTTC
-	once	TRBV6-1	TRBJ2-1	CASTPGAYNEQFF	TGTGCCAGCACCCCAGGGGCATACAATGAGCAGTTCTTC
TRBD2	once	TRBV4-1	TRBJ2-1	CASSQPGLAGQAQFF	TGCGCCAGCAGCCAACCGGGACTAGCGGGGCAAGCGCAGTTCTTC
-	-	TRBV7-4	TRBJ1-4	CASNNARRAREKLFF	TGTGCCAGCAACAACGCCCGGAGGGCCCGCGAAAAACTGTTTTTT
-	-	TRBV7-9	TRBJ1-1	CASSARGMNTEAFF	TGTGCCAGCAGCGCCCGGGGTATGAACACTGAAGCTTTCTTT
-	once	TRBV10-3	TRBJ1-1	CAISESTGAVGGTEAFF	TGTGCCATCAGTGAGTCGACGGGGGCGGTCGGGGGCACTGAAGCTTTCTTT
-	-	TRBV20-1	TRBJ2-3	CSARDWRSTDTQYF	TGCAGTGCTAGAGATTGGCGATCCACAGATACGCAGTATTTT
-	few	TRBV20-1	TRBJ2-4	CSAIINGQNIQYF	TGCAGTGCTATTATTAACGGGCAAAACATTCAGTACTTC
-	-	TRBV29-1	TRBJ2-5	CSVEDMTYGTPHSETQYF	TGCAGCGTTGAAGACATGACCTACGGGACTCCCCACTCGGAGACCCAGTACTTC
-	-	TRBV5-4	TRBJ1-4	CASSLDRWGEKLFF	TGTGCCAGCAGCTTGGACAGGTGGGGTGAAAAACTGTTTTTT
-	few	TRBV29-1	TRBJ2-1	CSVQGGEDSYNEQFF	TGCAGCGTTCAAGGGGGGGAGGACTCCTACAATGAGCAGTTCTTC
-	-	TRBV7-2	TRBJ2-2	CASSLDTGGGTGELFF	TGTGCCAGCAGCTTAGATACCGGGGGCGGTACCGGGGAGCTGTTTTTT
TRBD1	-	TRBV2	TRBJ2-5	CASTPTGGSGETQYF	TGTGCCAGCACCCCAACAGGGGGCTCTGGAGAGACCCAGTACTTC
-	-	TRBV12-3/TRBV12-4	TRBJ2-5	CASSLAAGALQETQYF	TGTGCCAGCAGTTTAGCTGCGGGGGCCTTACAAGAGACCCAGTACTTC
TRBD2	-	TRBV5-1	TRBJ2-1	CASSGEGSSYNEQFF	TGCGCCAGCAGCGGGGAGGGGAGCTCCTACAATGAGCAGTTCTTC
-	-	TRBV2	TRBJ2-7	CASIKGGNSYEQYF	TGTGCCAGCATCAAGGGGGGGAACTCCTACGAGCAGTACTTC
-	few	TRBV28	TRBJ2-7	CASSLPTGTIYEQYF	TGTGCCAGCAGCCTTCCCACAGGGACGATCTACGAGCAGTACTTC
TRBD1	-	TRBV6-2/TRBV6-3	TRBJ2-6	CASRLQGAGANVLTF	TGTGCCAGCAGGCTACAGGGGGCTGGGGCCAACGTCCTGACTTTC
-	-	TRBV19	TRBJ2-7	CTRGGTTNYNEQYF	TGTACGAGAGGGGGGACTACCAATTACAATGAGCAGTACTTC
-	-	TRBV29-1	TRBJ2-7	CSVELDGTYEQYF	TGCAGCGTTGAATTGGACGGGACCTACGAGCAGTACTTC
-	-	TRBV10-3	TRBJ1-1	CAISEYRPNTEAFF	TGTGCCATCAGTGAGTACAGACCGAACACTGAAGCTTTCTTT
-	-	TRBV20-1	TRBJ1-1	CSALEGTFGETEAFF	TGCAGTGCTCTCGAGGGAACGTTTGGGGAGACTGAAGCTTTCTTT
-	-	TRBV7-9	TRBJ2-1	CASSLDPVLNEQFF	TGTGCCAGCAGCTTAGACCCGGTCCTCAATGAGCAGTTCTTC
TRBD1	-	TRBV2	TRBJ1-2	CASNFWTGDYGYTF	TGTGCCAGCAACTTTTGGACAGGAGACTATGGCTACACCTTC
-	-	TRBV7-9	TRBJ1-2	CASSLTLTANYGYTF	TGTGCCAGCAGCTTAACGCTGACAGCTAACTATGGCTACACCTTC
-	-	TRBV7-2	TRBJ1-1	CASSDSRLNTEAFF	TGTGCCAGCAGCGACAGTCGCTTGAACACTGAAGCTTTCTTT
TRBD2	few	TRBV20-1	TRBJ2-5	CSASPTAGRGQETQYF	TGCAGTGCTAGCCCGACAGCGGGGAGGGGCCAAGAGACCCAGTACTTC
TRBD1	-	TRBV27	TRBJ2-7	CASSFSQGGEQYF	TGTGCCAGCAGTTTCTCACAGGGGGGCGAGCAGTACTTC
-	few	TRBV7-8	TRBJ1-4	CASSLPGTSNEKLFF	TGTGCCAGCAGCTTGCCAGGGACAAGTAATGAAAAACTGTTTTTT
TRBD2	-	TRBV6-5	TRBJ2-1	CASQLAGGRREQFF	TGTGCCAGCCAGCTAGCGGGGGGCCGCAGAGAGCAGTTCTTC
TRBD1	-	TRBV7-9	TRBJ2-5	CASSLTDRGGETQYF	TGTGCCAGCAGCTTAACAGACAGGGGAGGAGAGACCCAATACTTC
-	few	TRBV30	TRBJ2-1	CAWTGDGRIEQFF	TGTGCCTGGACCGGGGACGGGCGAATTGAGCAGTTCTTC
TRBD1	-	TRBV5-1	TRBJ2-2	CASSIDRGNTGELFF	TGCGCCAGCAGCATCGACAGGGGGAACACCGGGGAGCTGTTTTTT
-	-	TRBV6-2/TRBV6-3	TRBJ2-6	CASSSKGSGANVLTF	TGTGCCAGCAGTTCGAAAGGGTCTGGGGCCAACGTCCTGACTTTC
-	-	TRBV28	TRBJ2-1	CASSLPLTGSEQFF	TGTGCCAGCAGCCTTCCCCTAACAGGGTCTGAGCAGTTCTTC
-	-	TRBV29-1	TRBJ2-3	CSVEFQNTQYF	TGCAGCGTTGAATTCCAAAATACGCAGTATTTT